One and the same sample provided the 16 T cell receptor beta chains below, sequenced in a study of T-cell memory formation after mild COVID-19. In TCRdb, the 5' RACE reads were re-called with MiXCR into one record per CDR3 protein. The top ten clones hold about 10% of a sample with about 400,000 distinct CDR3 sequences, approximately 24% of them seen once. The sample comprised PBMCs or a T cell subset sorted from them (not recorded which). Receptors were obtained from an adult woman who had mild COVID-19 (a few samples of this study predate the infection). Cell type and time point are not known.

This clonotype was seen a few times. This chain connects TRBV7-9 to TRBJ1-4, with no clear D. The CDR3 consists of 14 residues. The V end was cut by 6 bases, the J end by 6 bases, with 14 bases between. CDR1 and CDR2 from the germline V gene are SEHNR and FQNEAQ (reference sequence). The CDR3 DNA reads TGTGCCAGCAGTCAGACGGCGGGGTATGAAAAACTGTTTTTT. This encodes CASSQTAGYEKLFF.

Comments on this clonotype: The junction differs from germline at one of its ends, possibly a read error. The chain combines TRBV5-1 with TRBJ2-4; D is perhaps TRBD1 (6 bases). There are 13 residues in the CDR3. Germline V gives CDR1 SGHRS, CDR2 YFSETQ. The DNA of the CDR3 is TGCGCCAGCAGCTTGGCAGGGGTTGACATTCAGTATTTC. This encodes CASSLAGVDIQYF.

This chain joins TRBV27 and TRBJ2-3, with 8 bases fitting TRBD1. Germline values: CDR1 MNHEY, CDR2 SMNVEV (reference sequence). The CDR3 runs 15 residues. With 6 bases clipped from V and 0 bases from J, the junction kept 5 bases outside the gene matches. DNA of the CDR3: TGTGCCAGCAGGAGACAGGGGTTCAGCACAGATACGCAGTATTTT. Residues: CASRRQGFSTDTQYF.

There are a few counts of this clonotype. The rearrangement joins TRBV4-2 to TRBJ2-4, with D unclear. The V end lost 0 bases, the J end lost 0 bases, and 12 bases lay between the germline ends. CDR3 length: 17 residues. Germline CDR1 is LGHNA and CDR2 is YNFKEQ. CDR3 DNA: TGTGCCAGCAGCCAAGAAGGTAGTGAGCTAGCCAAAAACATTCAGTACTTC. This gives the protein CASSQEGSELAKNIQYF.

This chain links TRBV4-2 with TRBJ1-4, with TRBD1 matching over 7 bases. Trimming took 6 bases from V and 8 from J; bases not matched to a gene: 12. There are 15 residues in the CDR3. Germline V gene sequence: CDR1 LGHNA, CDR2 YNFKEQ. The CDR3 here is CASRKEGAGNEKLFF. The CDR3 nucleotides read TGTGCCAGCAGGAAGGAGGGGGCGGGGAACGAAAAACTGTTTTTT.

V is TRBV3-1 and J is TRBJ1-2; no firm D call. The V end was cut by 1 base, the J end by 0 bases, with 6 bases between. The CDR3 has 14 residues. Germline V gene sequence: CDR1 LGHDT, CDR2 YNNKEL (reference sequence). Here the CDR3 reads CASSQGNANYGYTF. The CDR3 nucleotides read TGTGCCAGCAGCCAAGGGAATGCTAACTATGGCTACACCTTC.

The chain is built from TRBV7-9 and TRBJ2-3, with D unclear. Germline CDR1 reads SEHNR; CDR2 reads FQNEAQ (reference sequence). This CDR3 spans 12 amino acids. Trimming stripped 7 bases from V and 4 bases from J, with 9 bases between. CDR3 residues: CASNKRPDTQYF. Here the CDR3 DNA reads TGTGCCAGCAATAAACGCCCAGATACGCAGTATTTT.

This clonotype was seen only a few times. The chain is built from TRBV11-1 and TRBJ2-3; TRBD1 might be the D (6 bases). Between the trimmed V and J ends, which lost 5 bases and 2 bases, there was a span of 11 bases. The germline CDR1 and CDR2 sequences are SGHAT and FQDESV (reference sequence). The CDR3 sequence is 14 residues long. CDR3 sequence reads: CASSDRTDTDTQYF. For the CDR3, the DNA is TGTGCCAGCAGCGATCGGACAGACACAGATACGCAGTATTTT.

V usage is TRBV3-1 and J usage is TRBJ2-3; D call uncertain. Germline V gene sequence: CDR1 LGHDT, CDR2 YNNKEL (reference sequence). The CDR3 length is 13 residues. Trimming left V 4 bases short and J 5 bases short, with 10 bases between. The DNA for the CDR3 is TGTGCCAGCAGCCTCCTTACCCGAGATACGCAGTATTTT. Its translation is CASSLLTRDTQYF.

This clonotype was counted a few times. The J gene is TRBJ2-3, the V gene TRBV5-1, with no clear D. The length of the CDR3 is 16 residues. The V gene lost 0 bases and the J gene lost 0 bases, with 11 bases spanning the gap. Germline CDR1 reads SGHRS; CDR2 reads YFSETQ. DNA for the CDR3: TGCGCCAGCAGCTTGGATCTCGCGGCCAGCACAGATACGCAGTATTTT. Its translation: CASSLDLAASTDTQYF. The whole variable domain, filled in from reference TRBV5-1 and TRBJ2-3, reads KAGVTQTPRYLIKTRGQQVTLSCSPISGHRSVSWYQQTPGQGLQFLFEYFSETQRNKGNFPGRFSGRQFSNSRSEMNVSTLELGDSALYLCASSLDLAASTDTQYFGPGTRLTVL.

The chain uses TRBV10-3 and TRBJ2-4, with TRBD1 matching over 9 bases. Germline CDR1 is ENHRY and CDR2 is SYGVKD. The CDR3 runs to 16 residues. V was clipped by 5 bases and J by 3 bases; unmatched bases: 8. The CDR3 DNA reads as TGTGCCATCAGTCCGGGACAGGGACTCGGCAAAAACATTCAGTACTTC. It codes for CAISPGQGLGKNIQYF.

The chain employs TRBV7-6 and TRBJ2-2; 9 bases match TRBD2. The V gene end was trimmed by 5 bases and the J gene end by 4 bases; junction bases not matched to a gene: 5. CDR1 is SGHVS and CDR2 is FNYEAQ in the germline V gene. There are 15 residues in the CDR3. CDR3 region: CASSHSGSSTGELFF. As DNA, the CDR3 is TGTGCCAGCAGCCATAGCGGGAGTAGCACCGGGGAGCTGTTTTTT.

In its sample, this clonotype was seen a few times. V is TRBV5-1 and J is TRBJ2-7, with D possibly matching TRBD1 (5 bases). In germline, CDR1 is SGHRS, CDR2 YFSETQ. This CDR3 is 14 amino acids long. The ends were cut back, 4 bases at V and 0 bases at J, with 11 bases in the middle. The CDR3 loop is CASSTDTFSYEQYF. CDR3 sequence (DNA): TGCGCCAGCAGCACGGACACCTTCTCCTACGAGCAGTACTTC.

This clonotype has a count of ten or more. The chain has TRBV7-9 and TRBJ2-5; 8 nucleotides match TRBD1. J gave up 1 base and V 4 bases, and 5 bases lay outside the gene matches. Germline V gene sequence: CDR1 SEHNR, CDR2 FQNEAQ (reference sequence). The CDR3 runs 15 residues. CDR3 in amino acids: CASSSWDRSQETQYF. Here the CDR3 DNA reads TGTGCCAGCAGCTCCTGGGACAGGAGCCAAGAGACCCAGTACTTC.

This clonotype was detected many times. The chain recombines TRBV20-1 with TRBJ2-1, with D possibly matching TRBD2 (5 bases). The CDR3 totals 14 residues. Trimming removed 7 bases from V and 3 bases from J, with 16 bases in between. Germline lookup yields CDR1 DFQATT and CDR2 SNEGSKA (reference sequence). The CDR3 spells CSGRRSGNYNEQFF. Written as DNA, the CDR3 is TGCAGTGGTAGGAGAAGCGGAAACTACAATGAGCAGTTCTTC.

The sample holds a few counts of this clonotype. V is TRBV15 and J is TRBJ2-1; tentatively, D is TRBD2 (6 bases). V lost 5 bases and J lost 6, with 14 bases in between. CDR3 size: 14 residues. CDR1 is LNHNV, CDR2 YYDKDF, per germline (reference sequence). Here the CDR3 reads CATSWPGLSNEQFF. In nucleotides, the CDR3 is TGTGCCACCAGCTGGCCGGGACTGTCCAATGAGCAGTTCTTC.